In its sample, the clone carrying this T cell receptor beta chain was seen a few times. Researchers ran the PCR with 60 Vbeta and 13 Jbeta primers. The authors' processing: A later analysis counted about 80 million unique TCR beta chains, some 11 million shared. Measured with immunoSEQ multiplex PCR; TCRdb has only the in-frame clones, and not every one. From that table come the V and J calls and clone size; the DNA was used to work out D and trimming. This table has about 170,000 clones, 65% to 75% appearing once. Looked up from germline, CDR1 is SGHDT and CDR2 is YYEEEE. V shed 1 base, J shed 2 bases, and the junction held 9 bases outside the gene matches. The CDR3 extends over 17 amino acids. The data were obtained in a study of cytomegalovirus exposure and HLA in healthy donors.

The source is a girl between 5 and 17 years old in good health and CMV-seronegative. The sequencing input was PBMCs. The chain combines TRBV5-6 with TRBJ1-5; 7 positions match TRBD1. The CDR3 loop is CASSLRGQRVGNQPQHF. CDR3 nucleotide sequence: TGTGCCAGCAGCTTGAGGGGACAGAGGGTGGGCAATCAGCCCCAGCATTTT.